Presented here are 23 T cell receptor beta chains from one specimen sequenced in a study of long-term antiretroviral therapy in people with HIV. An immunoSEQ assay, version v3.0, was performed at survey level. The protocol was immunoSEQ multiplex PCR, while the TCRdb copy is restricted to in-frame clones and leaves out a portion. The sample holds approximately 27,000 clones, 70% to 90% seen once. The material sequenced was unsorted PBMCs, taken 1.8 years after starting antiretroviral therapy. The receptors come from a woman aged 18-35 years with HIV.

V is TRBV7-9 and J is TRBJ1-3; D is ambiguous. CDR1 is SEHNR, CDR2 FQNEAQ, per germline (reference sequence). This CDR3 spans 15 amino acids. V was shortened by 1 base and J by 0 bases, with 7 bases between the two germline ends. The CDR3 here is CASSLESFSGNTIYF. DNA for the CDR3: TGTGCCAGCAGCTTAGAGAGTTTCTCTGGAAACACCATATATTTT.

The chain employs TRBV19 and TRBJ2-5; 8 nucleotides match TRBD1. CDR3 length: 15 residues. V trimming: 4 bases; J trimming: 5 bases; junction bases outside the gene matches: 9. From germline, CDR1 is LNHDA and CDR2 SQIVND (reference sequence). The CDR3 DNA follows: TGTGCCAGTAGTACTGGGACAGGTGGTTGGGAGACCCAGTACTTC. This encodes CASSTGTGGWETQYF.

The J gene is TRBJ2-2, the V gene TRBV27, with D hard to call. With 2 bases removed from V and 2 bases from J, the gap between germline ends came to 3 bases. The CDR3 runs 13 residues. Germline assignment: CDR1 MNHEY and CDR2 SMNVEV (reference sequence). The CDR3 nucleotides read TGTGCCAGCAGTTTAAAAAACACCGGGGAGCTGTTTTTT. It is translated as CASSLKNTGELFF.

This clone appeared once. The V call is TRBV7-9, the J call TRBJ2-5, with 7 bases lining up with TRBD1. The CDR3 length is 14 residues. Germline CDR1 is SEHNR and CDR2 is FQNEAQ (reference sequence). The V and J ends lost 5 bases and 2 bases, in that order; junction bases with no gene match: 5. The CDR3, as DNA: TGTGCCAGCAGCCCGCTGGACAGGCAAGAGACCCAGTACTTC. Translated, it gives CASSPLDRQETQYF.

The chain is built from TRBV5-4 and TRBJ2-2, with a possible D match to TRBD2 (6 bases). The CDR3 sequence is 15 residues long. The V gene's germline CDR1 is SGHNT and CDR2 YYREEE (reference sequence). V was cut by 0 bases and J by 2 bases, with 8 bases left in between. For the CDR3, the DNA is TGTGCCAGCAGCTTGGGTAGCGGCAACACCGGGGAGCTGTTTTTT. Amino acids: CASSLGSGNTGELFF.

This clone has more than one count but fewer than ten. V is TRBV27 and J is TRBJ1-5; D possibly corresponds to TRBD1 (5 bases). Germline V CDR1 and CDR2: MNHEY, SMNVEV (reference sequence). This CDR3 spans 14 amino acids. Trimming left V 10 bases short and J 5 bases short, with 18 bases between. CDR3 protein: CATSGRMDDQPQHF. The CDR3 nucleotides are TGTGCCACCTCAGGGAGGATGGACGATCAGCCCCAGCATTTT.

The CDR3 DNA is TGCAGTGCAGAGGAGGTACTCGAGCAGTACTTC. Its translation is CSAEEVLEQYF. The V gene is TRBV20-1, the J gene TRBJ2-7; maybe TRBD2 (5 bases). The CDR3 has 11 residues. Germline loops: CDR1 DFQATT, CDR2 SNEGSKA (reference sequence). Between the trimmed V and J ends, which lost 6 bases and 6 bases, there was a span of 12 bases.

The chain carries TRBV14 and TRBJ2-1; 13 nucleotides agree with TRBD2. V shed 5 bases and J 8 bases; nucleotides not matched to a gene: 12. Germline V lookup: CDR1 SGHDN, CDR2 FVKESK. This CDR3 region has 17 residues. The CDR3 sequence is CASSAPLAGGQWDEQFF. CDR3 DNA sequence: TGTGCCAGCAGCGCCCCACTAGCGGGAGGGCAGTGGGATGAGCAGTTCTTC.

The chain joins TRBV7-2 to TRBJ2-1; D might be TRBD2 (5 bases). The germline V gene has CDR1 SGHTA and CDR2 FQGNSA. The V end was cut by 0 bases, the J end by 3 bases, with 9 bases between. CDR3 length: 15 amino acids. The CDR3 DNA is TGTGCCAGCAGCTTAGCCCCCGGGATCTACAATGAGCAGTTCTTC. Amino acid sequence: CASSLAPGIYNEQFF.

The chain employs TRBV15 and TRBJ2-1; TRBD2 aligns across 14 bases. Germline CDR1 is LNHNV and CDR2 is YYDKDF (reference sequence). Unmatched junction bases numbered 13, after V lost 5 bases and J lost 1 base. This CDR3 comprises 20 residues. The CDR3 spells CATSDGGLAGEIGSYNEQFF. In DNA form, the CDR3 reads TGTGCCACCAGCGATGGGGGACTAGCGGGAGAAATTGGGTCCTACAATGAGCAGTTCTTC.

The chain uses TRBV28 and TRBJ2-7, with 12 bases identical to TRBD1. Germline CDR1 reads MDHEN; CDR2 reads SYDVKM. The CDR3 loop spans 15 amino acids. Trimming took 10 bases from V and 5 from J; bases not matched to a gene: 12. The CDR3 region has the DNA TGTGCCACCCACGAACCGGGGACAGGGGGCGACGAGCAGTACTTC. It is translated as CATHEPGTGGDEQYF.

The J gene is TRBJ1-6, the V gene TRBV29-1; TRBD1 is a possible D gene (6 bases). CDR3 length: 15 residues. Germline V gene data show CDR1 as SQVTM and CDR2 as ANQGSEA. V lost 5 bases, J lost 5 bases, and 16 bases lay in between. This CDR3 is CSVIWGPPNNSPLHF. The CDR3 DNA reads TGCAGCGTTATCTGGGGGCCGCCTAATAATTCACCCCTCCACTTT.

This clone has just a few counts. The chain links TRBV7-3 to TRBJ2-1; D could derive from TRBD1 or TRBD2 (5 bases each). Looked up from germline, CDR1 is SGHTA and CDR2 is FQGTGA. The V gene lost 7 bases and the J gene lost 9 bases, with 28 bases spanning the gap. The CDR3 is made up of 17 amino acids. The CDR3 DNA follows: TGTGCCAGCACCCCAGGCTTGGTCAGGGCGGGTACAAGTGAGCAGTTCTTC. The encoded protein is CASTPGLVRAGTSEQFF.

The chain uses TRBV28 and TRBJ2-5; 8 bases are a match to TRBD2. The CDR3 contains 15 residues. The V and J ends lost 7 bases and 5 bases, in that order; junction bases with no gene match: 12. In germline, CDR1 is MDHEN, CDR2 SYDVKM. The CDR3 DNA follows: TGTGCCAGCAATCCGCCGAGCGGGAGCGGTGAGACCCAGTACTTC. It yields the protein CASNPPSGSGETQYF.

The chain has TRBV11-2 and TRBJ1-1; TRBD1 aligns across 9 bases. Germline loops: CDR1 SGHAT, CDR2 FQNNGV. The CDR3 runs to 15 residues. The J segment lost 0 bases and the V segment lost 3 bases, leaving 2 bases of the junction unmatched. CDR3 residues: CASSFGQGLNTEAFF. CDR3 bases: TGTGCCAGCAGCTTCGGACAGGGGTTGAACACTGAAGCTTTCTTT.

The rearrangement joins TRBV19 to TRBJ2-7; weak D call: TRBD1 (5 bases). The CDR3 runs 12 residues. Trimming removed 3 bases from V and 4 bases from J, with 7 bases in between. CDR1 and CDR2 from the germline V gene are LNHDA and SQIVND (reference sequence). CDR3 protein: CASSIDSYEQYF. The CDR3, as DNA: TGTGCCAGTAGTATCGACAGTTACGAGCAGTACTTC. The whole variable domain, filled in from reference TRBV19 and TRBJ2-7, reads DGGITQSPKYLFRKEGQNVTLSCEQNLNHDAMYWYRQDPGQGLRLIYYSQIVNDFQKGDIAEGYSVSREKKESFPLTVTSAQKNPTAFYLCASSIDSYEQYFGPGTRLTVT.

This chain connects TRBV28 to TRBJ2-3; 11 bases fit TRBD2. Germline CDR1 and CDR2: MDHEN and SYDVKM. Germline trimming cut 6 bases from V and 0 bases from J; bases unmatched to any gene: 5. This CDR3 spans 16 amino acids. In DNA, the CDR3 is TGTGCCAGCAGCCGTAGACTAGCGGGAAGCACAGATACGCAGTATTTT. Translating it yields CASSRRLAGSTDTQYF.

The chain is built from TRBV6-6 and TRBJ2-1; 11 nucleotides match TRBD1. The CDR3 has 13 residues. Germline-derived CDR1 and CDR2 are MNHNY and SVGAGI (reference sequence). Trimming at V came to 6 bases and at J to 6 bases, leaving 1 base not matched to a gene. CDR3 nucleotide sequence: TGTGCCAGCAGGGACAGGGGGCCCAATGAGCAGTTCTTC. Translated: CASRDRGPNEQFF.

The genes are TRBV27 and TRBJ1-2, with 10 bases that match TRBD1. The V gene's germline CDR1 is MNHEY and CDR2 SMNVEV (reference sequence). The CDR3 covers 13 residues. V shed 5 bases, J shed 7 bases, and the junction held 4 bases outside the gene matches. The CDR3 loop is CASSLGTGVGYTF. DNA of the CDR3: TGTGCCAGCAGTCTAGGGACAGGGGTTGGCTACACCTTC.

This clone has only one observation. The chain couples TRBV7-2 to TRBJ2-3, with D unresolved. The CDR3 totals 11 residues. Germline V CDR1 and CDR2: SGHTA, FQGNSA. Trimming pared 3 bases from V and 6 bases from J, leaving 4 bases between. CDR3 in amino acids: CASSLADTQYF. The DNA of the CDR3 is TGTGCCAGCAGCTTGGCGGATACGCAGTATTTT.

The chain employs TRBV5-1 and TRBJ2-2; TRBD2 matches at 13 bases. The CDR3 totals 16 residues. CDR1 SGHRS and CDR2 YFSETQ come from the germline V gene. With 4 bases clipped from V and 7 bases from J, the junction kept 7 bases outside the gene matches. The CDR3 region has the DNA TGCGCCAGCAGCCTTGGACTAGCGGGAGTCGTCGGGGAGCTGTTTTTT. It is translated as CASSLGLAGVVGELFF.

The V and J genes are TRBV7-9 and TRBJ2-1; TRBD2 might be the D (6 bases). V gave up 3 bases and J gave up 2 bases, with 11 bases separating them. The CDR3 is 15 amino acids. CDR1 and CDR2 from the germline V gene are SEHNR and FQNEAQ (reference sequence). This chain's CDR3 is CASSLDGSTYNEQFF. The CDR3 coding sequence is TGTGCCAGCAGCTTGGACGGGAGCACCTACAATGAGCAGTTCTTC.

The V call is TRBV4-1, the J call TRBJ1-3; TRBD1 is a possible D gene (6 bases). Per germline, CDR1 MGHRA and CDR2 YSYEKL. V lost 8 bases and J 4 bases, leaving 12 bases between the germline ends. The CDR3 is 13 amino acids. CDR3 sequence reads: CASGQGSGNTIYF. The CDR3 nucleotides are TGCGCCAGCGGTCAGGGGTCCGGAAACACCATATATTTT.